This TCR beta chain was identified in a study of shared clonotypes between healthy human individuals. Findings of the study overall: Naive subsets usually exceeded memory subsets in estimated richness. Despite large depth, rarefaction showed incomplete sorted-subset sequencing.

Turning to this clone: What it binds is not known.

Generated by immunoSEQ multiplex PCR, the TCRdb table keeps only in-frame clones and is missing some. The profile shows millions of clones, roughly 95% of them singletons. The CDR3 contains 12 residues. Trimming left V 4 bases short and J 13 bases short, with 16 bases between. The germline V gene has CDR1 MNHEY and CDR2 SVGAGI. The source is a man aged 18 to 30 in good health. Sequencing was carried out using naive CD4+ T cells sorted from blood. Stated subset: CD45RA+ positively selected. The chain joins TRBV6-5 to TRBJ1-2; D is unresolved. This CDR3 reads CASSSTTATSTF. The CDR3, as DNA: TGTGCCAGCAGTTCCACGACCGCGACGTCCACCTTC.